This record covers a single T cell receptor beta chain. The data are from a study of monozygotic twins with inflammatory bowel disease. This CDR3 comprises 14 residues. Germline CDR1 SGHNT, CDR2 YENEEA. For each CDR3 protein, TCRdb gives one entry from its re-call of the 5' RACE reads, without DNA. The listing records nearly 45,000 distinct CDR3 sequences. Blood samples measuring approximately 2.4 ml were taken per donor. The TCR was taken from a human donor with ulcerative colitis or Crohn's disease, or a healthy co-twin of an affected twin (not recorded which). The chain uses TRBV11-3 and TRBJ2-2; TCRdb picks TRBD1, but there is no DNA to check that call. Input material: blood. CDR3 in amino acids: CASSFPQGSGELFF.